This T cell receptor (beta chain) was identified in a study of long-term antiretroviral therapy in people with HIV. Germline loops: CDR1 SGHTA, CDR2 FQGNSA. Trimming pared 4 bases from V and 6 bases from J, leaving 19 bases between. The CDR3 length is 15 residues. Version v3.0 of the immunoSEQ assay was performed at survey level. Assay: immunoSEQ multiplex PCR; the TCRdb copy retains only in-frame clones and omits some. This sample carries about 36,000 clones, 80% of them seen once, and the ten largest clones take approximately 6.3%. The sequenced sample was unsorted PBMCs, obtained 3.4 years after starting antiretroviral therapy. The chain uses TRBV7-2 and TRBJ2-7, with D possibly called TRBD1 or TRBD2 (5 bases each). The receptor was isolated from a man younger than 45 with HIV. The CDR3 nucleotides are TGTGCCAGCAGCTCCACTCGGGCTAGCCAGGGCGAGCAGTACTTC. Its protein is CASSSTRASQGEQYF.